This T cell receptor beta chain was documented in a study of T cell repertoires in cytomegalovirus infection. Notes on the study in general: There were carriers of CMV plus the relevant HLA, and cumulative public TCR beta family frequency identified them.

Germline V lookup: CDR1 KGHDR, CDR2 SFDVKD. The CDR3 consists of 16 residues. V was shortened by 5 bases and J by 0 bases, with 13 bases between the two germline ends. TCRdb re-derived calls from the reads in MiXCR, one entry per CDR3 protein. The table has roughly 150,000 distinct CDR3 sequences, about 20% seen once. The sample holds a few counts of this clonotype. Its antigen remains unknown. Sequenced sample: PBMCs. This chain links TRBV24-1 with TRBJ2-1, with TRBD2 as a possible D gene (6 bases). The source of this sequence is a human donor in good health (CMV status not recorded). Some clones in this sample may be carry-over from other donors' samples. This CDR3 reads CATSGPRGDSYNEQFF. The CDR3 region has the DNA TGTGCCACCAGTGGGCCCCGCGGGGACTCCTACAATGAGCAGTTCTTC.